These 24 T cell receptor beta chains were sequenced from one sample in a study of beta chain features in type 1 diabetes. Study-level points and caveats: All four CD4+ subsets of Type 1 diabetes patients contained TCRB CDR3s that were moderately but significantly shorter.

These receptors' antigens are unknown. Every isolated RNA sample was fully reverse transcribed, so sequencing captured expressed TCRB transcripts. Produced via immunoSEQ multiplex PCR; TCRdb's table is partial and in-frame only. The sample records 240,000 or so clones, over 11% being singletons. Sequencing input: naive CD4+ T cells from blood. These receptors were obtained from a man between 25 and 39 years old with type 1 diabetes.

This clone appeared a few times. This chain uses TRBV27 with TRBJ2-5; perhaps TRBD2 as D (6 bases). The ends were cut back, 4 bases at V and 1 base at J, with 7 bases in the middle. Germline loops: CDR1 MNHEY, CDR2 SMNVEV (reference sequence). The CDR3 sequence is 13 residues long. CDR3 residues: CASSWRGQETQYF. The CDR3, as DNA: TGTGCCAGCAGTTGGCGGGGCCAAGAGACCCAGTACTTC.

The chain uses TRBV10-3 and TRBJ2-5, with unresolved D. The CDR3 sequence is 13 residues long. With 2 bases removed from V and 3 bases from J, the gap between germline ends came to 7 bases. Germline V gives CDR1 ENHRY, CDR2 SYGVKD. The CDR3 region is CAISEMQEETQYF. DNA for the CDR3: TGTGCCATCAGTGAGATGCAGGAAGAGACCCAGTACTTC.

In this sample, this clone turned up a few times. V and J are TRBV7-9 and TRBJ1-2; a weak D match, TRBD1 (5 bases). The CDR3 runs to 16 residues. Per germline, CDR1 SEHNR and CDR2 FQNEAQ (reference sequence). The V gene lost 0 bases and the J gene lost 7 bases, with 18 bases spanning the gap. CDR3 in amino acids: CASSLATPQGGGGYTF. CDR3 coding DNA: TGTGCCAGCAGCTTAGCGACCCCCCAGGGAGGTGGTGGCTACACCTTC.

CDR3 loop: CASSLDSPNTEAFF. DNA of the CDR3: TGTGCCAGCAGCTTGGACAGTCCGAACACTGAAGCTTTCTTT. The chain is built from TRBV7-9 and TRBJ1-1; tentative D call: TRBD1 (6 bases). Trimming took off 3 bases at V and 1 base at J, with 9 bases between the two ends. This CDR3 region has 14 residues. The germline gives CDR1 SEHNR, CDR2 FQNEAQ (reference sequence).

Only a few counts were recorded for this clone. DNA for the CDR3: TGTGCCAGCAGCACCTATAGCGGGAGTGGGACCGGGGAGCTGTTTTTT. It codes for CASSTYSGSGTGELFF. The chain is built from TRBV2 and TRBJ2-2; TRBD2 matches at 9 bases. Trimming at V came to 6 bases and at J to 5 bases, leaving 10 bases not matched to a gene. The CDR3 is made up of 16 amino acids. Germline V gene sequence: CDR1 SNHLY, CDR2 FYNNEI.

This clone was detected only a few times. V usage is TRBV11-2 and J usage is TRBJ1-2; tentative D call: TRBD1 (5 bases). CDR1 SGHAT and CDR2 FQNNGV come from the germline V gene. Trimming left V 2 bases short and J 9 bases short, with 16 bases between. The CDR3 has 14 residues. The DNA of the CDR3 is TGTGCCAGCAGCTTAATGGTTAGGGGCGAAAGCTACACCTTC. This encodes CASSLMVRGESYTF.

This clone was recorded once. As DNA, the CDR3 is TGCGCCAGCAGCTTTGAGTCTTTCGAATATGGCTACACCTTC. As protein: CASSFESFEYGYTF. The V call is TRBV5-1, the J call TRBJ1-2; D gene ambiguous. The germline gives CDR1 SGHRS, CDR2 YFSETQ. The CDR3 is 14 amino acids. V dropped 2 bases and J dropped 5 bases, with 13 bases sitting between them. The variable domain in full, with the rest retrieved from reference TRBV5-1 and TRBJ1-2, is KAGVTQTPRYLIKTRGQQVTLSCSPISGHRSVSWYQQTPGQGLQFLFEYFSETQRNKGNFPGRFSGRQFSNSRSEMNVSTLELGDSALYLCASSFESFEYGYTFGSGTRLTVV.

There are a few counts of this clone. The V gene is TRBV23-1, the J gene TRBJ2-6, with 8 bases lining up with TRBD1. TRBV23-1 belongs to the ORF category, with a function that is uncertain. Trimming took 2 bases from V and 3 from J; bases not matched to a gene: 6. The CDR3 spans 17 residues. CDR3 in amino acids: CASSQRTGGGGANVLTF. As DNA, the CDR3 is TGCGCCAGCAGTCAACGTACAGGGGGTGGTGGGGCCAACGTCCTGACTTTC.

This clone showed up just a few times. CDR3 loop: CAWLDRNTEAFF. CDR3 coding DNA: TGTGCCTGGTTGGACAGGAACACTGAAGCTTTCTTT. J is TRBJ1-1 and V is TRBV30; TRBD1 is a possible D gene (6 bases). Germline CDR1 and CDR2: GTSNPN and SVGIG (reference sequence). Trimming cost V 5 bases and J 1 base, with 8 bases left between them. The CDR3 runs to 12 residues.

The sample holds one count of this clone. The rearrangement joins TRBV19 to TRBJ2-2, with D unresolved. V lost 3 bases and J 4 bases, leaving 9 bases between the germline ends. The CDR3 loop spans 14 amino acids. Germline V gene sequence: CDR1 LNHDA, CDR2 SQIVND (reference sequence). The CDR3 loop is CASSMLEGTGELFF. The CDR3 nucleotides read TGTGCCAGTAGTATGCTAGAAGGCACCGGGGAGCTGTTTTTT.

The CDR3 bases are TGCGCCAGCAGCTTGGAGCAGGCCCTCAGCTCTGGGGCCAACGTCCTGACTTTC. Encoded protein: CASSLEQALSSGANVLTF. The chain carries TRBV5-1 and TRBJ2-6; D ambiguous. This CDR3 is 18 amino acids long. Germline lookup yields CDR1 SGHRS and CDR2 YFSETQ. Deletions cut 0 bases from V and 0 bases from J, with 13 bases between.

The genes are TRBV6-5 and TRBJ2-7, with D unresolved. This CDR3 spans 12 amino acids. The V and J ends lost 8 bases and 0 bases respectively, with 8 bases between them. Looked up from germline, CDR1 is MNHEY and CDR2 is SVGAGI. The CDR3 DNA is TGTGCCAGCGGGCGATTCTCCTACGAGCAGTACTTC. Protein: CASGRFSYEQYF.

This rearrangement joins TRBV6-6 to TRBJ1-5, with 7 nucleotides matching TRBD1. This CDR3 comprises 16 residues. The ends lost 6 bases at V and 0 bases at J; junction bases unmatched: 8. CDR1 and CDR2 from the germline V gene are MNHNY and SVGAGI (reference sequence). DNA of the CDR3: TGTGCCAGCAGCCCCGGACAGGCGATTAGCAATCAGCCCCAGCATTTT. Encoded protein: CASSPGQAISNQPQHF.

V gene TRBV27 combines with J gene TRBJ2-1, with D possibly being TRBD1 (7 bases). The V and J ends lost 6 bases and 5 bases respectively, with 20 bases between them. The CDR3 loop spans 16 amino acids. In germline, CDR1 is MNHEY, CDR2 SMNVEV (reference sequence). CDR3 coding DNA: TGTGCCAGCAGACGCGGGACAGTCCAACCGCACAATGAGCAGTTCTTC. It yields the protein CASRRGTVQPHNEQFF.

The genes are TRBV5-1 and TRBJ2-2; 9 bases match TRBD2. CDR1 is SGHRS, CDR2 YFSETQ, per germline. The CDR3 is 15 residues long. J gave up 4 bases and V 8 bases, and 9 bases lay outside the gene matches. The CDR3 nucleotides are TGCGCCAGTGCGACTAGCGGTAGCACCACCGGGGAGCTGTTTTTT. Its protein is CASATSGSTTGELFF.

This chain links TRBV10-3 with TRBJ2-3; tentatively, D is TRBD1 (5 bases). Trimming stripped 4 bases from V and 1 base from J, with 9 bases between. The CDR3 runs 14 residues. CDR1 ENHRY and CDR2 SYGVKD come from the germline V gene. DNA for the CDR3: TGTGCCATCAGTGGGCAACAGGGCACAGATACGCAGTATTTT. This encodes CAISGQQGTDTQYF.

A few counts support this clone. The gene calls are TRBV5-4 and TRBJ2-7; 9 nucleotides match TRBD1. J gave up 1 base and V 4 bases, and 3 bases lay outside the gene matches. Germline values: CDR1 SGHNT, CDR2 YYREEE (reference sequence). The CDR3 is made up of 14 amino acids. The CDR3 reads CASSPGQGSYEQYF. CDR3 nucleotide sequence: TGTGCCAGCAGCCCGGGACAGGGTTCCTACGAGCAGTACTTC.

The chain combines TRBV18 with TRBJ2-2; 7 bases map to TRBD1. Germline lookup yields CDR1 KGHSH and CDR2 LQKENI. The CDR3 has 17 amino acids. J was trimmed by 4 bases and V by 3 bases; bases with no gene match: 11. The CDR3 loop reads CASSPTSKQGRTGELFF. The CDR3 DNA sequence: TGTGCCAGCTCACCTACGTCTAAACAGGGGCGCACCGGGGAGCTGTTTTTT.

The chain carries TRBV4-1 and TRBJ1-2; TRBD1 matches at 11 bases. CDR1 and CDR2 from the germline V gene are MGHRA and YSYEKL. Germline trimming cut 1 base from V and 6 bases from J; bases unmatched to any gene: 7. This CDR3 has 16 residues. The CDR3 loop reads CASSQAGTGGLHGYTF. For the CDR3, the DNA is TGCGCCAGCAGCCAAGCCGGGACAGGGGGACTACATGGCTACACCTTC.

J is TRBJ2-5 and V is TRBV4-1; TRBD2 matches at 10 bases. The V gene end was trimmed by 0 bases and the J gene end by 5 bases; junction bases not matched to a gene: 12. Germline V CDR1 and CDR2: MGHRA, YSYEKL. This CDR3 is built from 18 residues. CDR3 DNA: TGCGCCAGCAGCCAAGATAGAGCTAGCGGGGGACGGGGGGAGACCCAGTACTTC. Its protein product is CASSQDRASGGRGETQYF.

CDR3 in amino acids: CASSQGLAGPTDTQYF. The CDR3, as DNA: TGCGCCAGCAGCCAAGGCCTAGCGGGGCCCACAGATACGCAGTATTTT. The chain joins TRBV4-1 to TRBJ2-3; 9 positions match TRBD2. Germline V CDR1 and CDR2: MGHRA, YSYEKL. With 1 base clipped from V and 2 bases from J, the junction kept 4 bases outside the gene matches. This CDR3 is 16 amino acids long.

The sample holds a few counts of this clone. This chain links TRBV12-5 with TRBJ1-1, with D possibly matching TRBD1 (5 bases). V lost 4 bases and J 4 bases, leaving 10 bases between the germline ends. Germline V gene sequence: CDR1 LGHNT, CDR2 FRNRAP. This CDR3 contains 13 residues. Here the CDR3 reads CASGSAGFTEAFF. CDR3 coding DNA: TGTGCTAGTGGTTCCGCAGGGTTCACTGAAGCTTTCTTT. The variable domain in full, completed from reference TRBV12-5 and TRBJ1-1, reads DARVTQTPRHKVTEMGQEVTMRCQPILGHNTVFWYRQTMMQGLELLAYFRNRAPLDDSGMPKDRFSAEMPDATLATLKIQPSEPRDSAVYFCASGSAGFTEAFFGQGTRLTVV.

This chain links TRBV29-1 with TRBJ1-2; 9 bases are shared with TRBD1. CDR3 size: 15 residues. V shed 8 bases, J shed 7 bases, and the junction held 17 bases outside the gene matches. CDR1 and CDR2 from the germline V gene are SQVTM and ANQGSEA. The CDR3 is CSTDGPGQGTGGYTF. CDR3 nucleotides: TGCAGCACCGACGGACCCGGACAGGGGACTGGTGGCTACACCTTC.

This clone was found a few times. The rearrangement links TRBV20-1 to TRBJ2-7, with D possibly being TRBD1 (6 bases). The CDR3 is 11 amino acids. Germline V gene sequence: CDR1 DFQATT, CDR2 SNEGSKA (reference sequence). Trimming removed 0 bases from V and 12 bases from J, with 12 bases in between. The CDR3 loop is CSARDAQGRYF. The CDR3 DNA follows: TGCAGTGCTAGAGATGCCCAGGGGCGGTACTTC.